The 10 T cell receptor beta chains given below trace back to one sample, sequenced in a study of T cell responses to AZD1222 COVID-19 vaccine. Clones were read by immunoSEQ multiplex PCR, and TCRdb kept only the in-frame ones, dropping some. The sample shows 150,000 to 200,000 clones, 90% to 95% of them seen only once. Sequencing was performed on peripheral blood, taken on day 0 of AZD1222 vaccination. The receptors derive from an adult in good health.

The chain joins TRBV27 to TRBJ2-2; 8 bases line up with TRBD2. CDR1 is MNHEY and CDR2 is SMNVEV in the germline V gene (reference sequence). This CDR3 contains 16 residues. V shed 6 bases, J shed 5 bases, and the junction held 11 bases outside the gene matches. The CDR3 loop is CASSHSGGARTGELFF. Here the CDR3 DNA reads TGTGCCAGCAGCCACTCGGGGGGGGCGCGGACCGGGGAGCTGTTTTTT.

This chain uses TRBV12-3 or TRBV12-4 with TRBJ1-2, with no clear D. The CDR3 length is 13 residues. Trimming took 7 bases from V and 8 from J, leaving 17 bases between them. CDR3 in amino acids: CASTAGPPGGYTF. The DNA of the CDR3 is TGTGCCAGCACGGCAGGTCCCCCGGGGGGCTACACCTTC.

V gene TRBV7-9 combines with J gene TRBJ2-2; unclear D gene. V lost 3 bases and J 5 bases, leaving 1 base between the germline ends. The CDR3 loop spans 11 amino acids. Per the germline V gene, CDR1 is SEHNR and CDR2 is FQNEAQ (reference sequence). CDR3: CASSLTGELFF. The CDR3 region has the DNA TGTGCCAGCAGCTTGACCGGGGAGCTGTTTTTT.

This chain links TRBV10-3 with TRBJ2-1; a weak D match, TRBD2 (5 bases). V lost 4 bases, J lost 10 bases, and 14 bases lay in between. This CDR3 has 13 amino acids. CDR1 is ENHRY, CDR2 SYGVKD, per germline. The CDR3 loop is CAISVLGSGEQFF. The CDR3 DNA reads TGTGCCATCAGTGTGTTAGGATCGGGGGAGCAGTTCTTC.

This sequence joins TRBV12-3 or TRBV12-4 and TRBJ2-2; perhaps TRBD2 as D (5 bases). The ends were cut back, 7 bases at V and 7 bases at J, with 13 bases in the middle. The CDR3 loop spans 13 amino acids. CDR3 sequence reads: CASTGRGYGELFF. CDR3 sequence (DNA): TGTGCCAGCACTGGTCGGGGATACGGGGAGCTGTTTTTT.

This clone was counted a few times. The rearrangement joins TRBV5-8 to TRBJ2-7, with a possible D match to TRBD1 (6 bases). V was clipped by 0 bases and J by 5 bases, with 15 bases between them. Germline V gene data show CDR1 as SGHTS and CDR2 as YDEGEE. There are 15 residues in the CDR3. In DNA form, the CDR3 reads TGTGCCAGCAGCTTGGGGGTAGGGGGACGGGACGAGCAGTACTTC. Its translation: CASSLGVGGRDEQYF.

The chain combines TRBV10-3 with TRBJ2-5; 10 bases align to TRBD2. Unmatched junction bases numbered 0, after V lost 8 bases and J lost 3 bases. Germline values: CDR1 ENHRY, CDR2 SYGVKD. This CDR3 has 12 residues. The CDR3 DNA follows: TGTGCCATCGGGACTAGCGAAGAGACCCAGTACTTC. This sequence encodes CAIGTSEETQYF.

The chain employs TRBV18 and TRBJ2-3, with TRBD1 as a possible D gene (5 bases). CDR3 length equals 15 residues. Germline V CDR1 and CDR2: KGHSH, LQKENI. V was cut by 6 bases and J by 2 bases, with 15 bases left in between. CDR3 nucleotides: TGTGCCAGCTCCCTAGGAGACAGCCACACAGATACGCAGTATTTT. Translating it yields CASSLGDSHTDTQYF.

The chain joins TRBV27 to TRBJ1-1; D is perhaps TRBD1 (5 bases). Trimming took 5 bases from V and 3 from J, leaving 25 bases between them. Per germline, CDR1 MNHEY and CDR2 SMNVEV (reference sequence). The CDR3 length is 18 residues. CDR3 DNA sequence: TGTGCCAGCAGTCGAAAAACCCAACGGACTTTGGGGGACACTGAAGCTTTCTTT. Its protein is CASSRKTQRTLGDTEAFF.

The chain joins TRBV2 to TRBJ2-7; no firm D call. Trimming removed 7 bases at V and 4 bases at J, with 14 bases between. This CDR3 has 13 amino acids. Germline V CDR1 and CDR2: SNHLY, FYNNEI. The DNA of the CDR3 is TGTGCCAGCACGTGGCAGTTGGTTTACGAGCAGTACTTC. This translates into CASTWQLVYEQYF.